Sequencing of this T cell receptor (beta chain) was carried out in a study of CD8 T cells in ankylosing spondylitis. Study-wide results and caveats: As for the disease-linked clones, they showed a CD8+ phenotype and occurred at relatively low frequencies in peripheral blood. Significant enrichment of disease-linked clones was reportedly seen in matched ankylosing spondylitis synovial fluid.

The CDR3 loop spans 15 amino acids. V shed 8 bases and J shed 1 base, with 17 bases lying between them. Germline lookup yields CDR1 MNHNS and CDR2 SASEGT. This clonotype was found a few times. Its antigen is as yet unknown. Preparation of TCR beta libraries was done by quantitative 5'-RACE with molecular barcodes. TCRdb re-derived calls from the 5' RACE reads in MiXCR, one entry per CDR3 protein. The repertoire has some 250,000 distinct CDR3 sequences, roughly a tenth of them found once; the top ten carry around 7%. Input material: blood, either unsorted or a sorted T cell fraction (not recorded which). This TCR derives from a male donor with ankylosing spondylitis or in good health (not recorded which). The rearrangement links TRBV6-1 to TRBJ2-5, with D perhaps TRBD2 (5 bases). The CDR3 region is CASASSGSGQETQYF. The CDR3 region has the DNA TGTGCCAGCGCCTCCTCGGGGAGCGGCCAAGAGACCCAGTACTTC.